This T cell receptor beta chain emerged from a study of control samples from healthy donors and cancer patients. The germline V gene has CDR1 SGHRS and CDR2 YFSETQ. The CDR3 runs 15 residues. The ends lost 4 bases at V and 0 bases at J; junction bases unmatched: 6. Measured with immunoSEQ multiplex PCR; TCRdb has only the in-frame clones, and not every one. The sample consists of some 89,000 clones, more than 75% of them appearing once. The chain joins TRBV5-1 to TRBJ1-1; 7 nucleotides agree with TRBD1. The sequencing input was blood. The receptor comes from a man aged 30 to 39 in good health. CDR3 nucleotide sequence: TGCGCCAGCAGCGTAACAGGGGAGCTGAACACTGAAGCTTTCTTT. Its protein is CASSVTGELNTEAFF.